This T cell receptor beta chain is from a study of blood T cell repertoires in COVID-19 (dated by TCRdb to 2019 to 2021). Study-wide context: Collaborator samples came from the United States, Italy and Spain and covered acute and convalescent phases of COVID-19. The prospective study material was composed of cDNA or gDNA derived from T cells, B-cell-depleted T cells, or PBMCs. Subjects who had been exposed to COVID-19, were actively infected with it, or had recovered from it provided the deeply sampled blood TCRbeta repertoires that made up the dataset. A freely available public database, intended as a resource for researchers studying the immune response to SARS-CoV-2, is where the repertoires were released. Samples came from the ongoing ImmuneRACE study (first 160 participants) plus 1,254 subjects from 6 global collaborators. The sample metadata nearly always contained a de-identified subject ID, COVID-19 status, age in years and sex. Where available, HLA class I and class II types were taken from metadata supplied by the sample provider and were not determined by assay-based typing.

One collaborating source in Seattle enrolled patients during active infection and followed them longitudinally through the course of disease. Each collaborating institution followed its own protocols to collect whole blood in K2EDTA tubes. Collaborator samples were shipped for TCRbeta analysis as frozen whole blood, isolated PBMCs, or DNA extracted from either sample type. TCRbeta CDR3 regions were amplified from genomic DNA by means of the immunoSEQ Assay, a bias-controlled multiplex PCR. Concerning the study's data processing: The number of nucleated cells in each sample was estimated from the amplification of reference gene primers within the assay. Sequence reads were collapsed and filtered to measure the absolute abundance of every unique TCRbeta CDR3 rearrangement. For each sample, productive Simpson clonality was calculated as the square root of Simpson's diversity index over productive rearrangements. TCRdb carries this immuneACCESS record with in-frame sequences only. Its versions omit some clonotypes, under half of them owing to an unresolved V gene in the studies checked, with the rest unexplained. From that table come the V and J calls and clone size; the DNA was used to work out D and trimming. The sample table lists under 200,000 clones, about four fifths of them with a count of one. The ten largest make up approximately 7.6% of the sample.

Turning to this clone: Which antigen it targets is not known. Per-base qualities were not stored, and no clone one base away is much larger.

What the work shows at the level of the full study, not this receptor alone: Clinical and demographic metadata were provided uncurated, with the amount varying by source and participant.

V ends up 5 bases short and J 0 bases short, with an unmatched junction base count of 6. CDR1 is given as SNHLY and CDR2 as FYNNEI, both from the germline V gene. The CDR3, from cysteine to phenylalanine, totals 17 residues. The kept DNA is CDR3 alone, 51 bases in frame from the first base. This sequence uses TRBV2 and TRBJ2-6, with 8 bases matching TRBD1. The sequence derives from a woman in her sixties or seventies with COVID-19, enrolled during active disease. What was sequenced was peripheral blood. The CDR3 region: CASSWSGGNSGANVLTF. In nucleotide form, the sequence is TGTGCCAGCAGTTGGTCAGGGGGCAACTCTGGGGCCAACGTCCTGACTTTC. The full variable domain, with segments outside the CDR3 supplied by the reference TRBV2 and TRBJ2-6 proteins, appears as EPEVTQTPSHQVTQMGQEVILRCVPISNHLYFYWYRQILGQKVEFLVSFYNNEISEKSEIFDDQFSVERPDGSNFTLKIRSTKLEDSAMYFCASSWSGGNSGANVLTFGAGSRLTVL.